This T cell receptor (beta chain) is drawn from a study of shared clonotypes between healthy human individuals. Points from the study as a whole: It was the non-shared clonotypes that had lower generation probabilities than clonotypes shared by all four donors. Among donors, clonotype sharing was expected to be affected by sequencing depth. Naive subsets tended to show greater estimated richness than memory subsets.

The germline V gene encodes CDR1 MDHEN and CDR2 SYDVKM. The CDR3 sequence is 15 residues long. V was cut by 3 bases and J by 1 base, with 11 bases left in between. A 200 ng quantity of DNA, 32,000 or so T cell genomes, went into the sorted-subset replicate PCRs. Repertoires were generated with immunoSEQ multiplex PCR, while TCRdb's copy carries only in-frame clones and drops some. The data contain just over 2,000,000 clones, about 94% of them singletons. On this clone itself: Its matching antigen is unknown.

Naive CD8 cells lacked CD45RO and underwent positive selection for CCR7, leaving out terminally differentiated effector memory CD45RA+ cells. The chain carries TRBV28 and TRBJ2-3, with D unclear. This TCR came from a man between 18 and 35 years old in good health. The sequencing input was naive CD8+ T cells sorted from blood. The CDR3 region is CASSFSGVGTDTQYF. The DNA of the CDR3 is TGTGCCAGCAGTTTTAGTGGGGTTGGCACAGATACGCAGTATTTT.